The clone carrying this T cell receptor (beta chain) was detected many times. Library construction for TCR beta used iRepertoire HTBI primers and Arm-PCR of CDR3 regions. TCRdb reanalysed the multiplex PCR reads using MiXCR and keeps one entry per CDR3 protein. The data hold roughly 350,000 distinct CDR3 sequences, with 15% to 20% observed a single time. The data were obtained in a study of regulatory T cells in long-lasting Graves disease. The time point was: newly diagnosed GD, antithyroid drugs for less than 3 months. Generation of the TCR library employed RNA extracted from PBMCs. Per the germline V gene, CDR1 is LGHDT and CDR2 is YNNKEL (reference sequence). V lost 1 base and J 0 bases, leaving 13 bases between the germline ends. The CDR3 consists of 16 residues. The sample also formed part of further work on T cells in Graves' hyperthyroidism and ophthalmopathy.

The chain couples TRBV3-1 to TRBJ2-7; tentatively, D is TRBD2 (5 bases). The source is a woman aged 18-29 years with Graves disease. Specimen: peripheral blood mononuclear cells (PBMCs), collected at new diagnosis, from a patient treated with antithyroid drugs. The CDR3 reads CASSQVARTGSYEQYF. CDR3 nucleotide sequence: TGTGCCAGCAGCCAAGTTGCTCGGACTGGCTCCTACGAGCAGTACTTC.